Presented here are 26 T cell receptor beta chains from one specimen sequenced in a study of T cell responses to AZD1222 COVID-19 vaccine. This table comes from immunoSEQ multiplex PCR, and its TCRdb copy is limited to in-frame clones, with some not included. The sample yields about 100,000 clones, 87% seen once. This specimen was peripheral blood, taken on day 0 of MenACWY control vaccination. The receptors were gathered from an adult in good health.

This clone is a singleton in its sample. This chain uses TRBV28 with TRBJ1-1; 7 positions agree with TRBD1. This CDR3 contains 17 residues. J lost 0 bases, V lost 7 bases, and 14 bases had no gene match. Germline V CDR1 and CDR2: MDHEN, SYDVKM. CDR3 protein: CASKQDRVGNMNTEAFF. The CDR3 DNA sequence: TGTGCCAGCAAACAAGACAGGGTGGGGAACATGAACACTGAAGCTTTCTTT.

V usage is TRBV4-2 and J usage is TRBJ1-2; D call uncertain. V lost 1 base and J lost 2, with 5 bases in between. CDR1 LGHNA and CDR2 YNFKEQ come from the germline V gene. This CDR3 contains 13 residues. Here the CDR3 reads CASSQVGNYGYTF. The CDR3, as DNA: TGTGCCAGCAGCCAAGTCGGCAACTATGGCTACACCTTC.

Details on this clone: Additional DNA sequences in this sample encode the identical CDR3. The chain couples TRBV19 to TRBJ1-5; 8 nucleotides line up with TRBD1. The germline gives CDR1 LNHDA, CDR2 SQIVND (reference sequence). The CDR3 runs to 13 residues. Unmatched junction bases numbered 1, after V lost 6 bases and J lost 3 bases. The CDR3 bases are TGTGCCAGTAGGGGACAGGTCAATCAGCCCCAGCATTTT. Its translation is CASRGQVNQPQHF.

This clone was counted a few times. This rearrangement joins TRBV12-5 to TRBJ2-1; D unclear. The CDR3 totals 14 residues. Trimming left V 3 bases short and J 0 bases short, with 6 bases between. The germline V gene has CDR1 LGHNT and CDR2 FRNRAP. The CDR3: CASGFGISYNEQFF. The CDR3 region has the DNA TGTGCTAGTGGTTTTGGGATCTCCTACAATGAGCAGTTCTTC.

The CDR3 loop reads CASSPLAWDRGETQYF. In DNA form, the CDR3 reads TGTGCCAGCAGCCCCTTGGCCTGGGATAGGGGGGAGACCCAGTACTTC. This chain uses TRBV9 with TRBJ2-5, with TRBD1 as a possible D gene (6 bases). V was clipped by 4 bases and J by 5 bases, with 21 bases between them. CDR1 is SGDLS and CDR2 is YYNGEE in the germline V gene. This CDR3 is built from 16 residues.

The chain has TRBV27 and TRBJ2-7; D is possibly TRBD2 (6 bases). The CDR3 totals 11 residues. Trimming took 10 bases from V and 2 from J, leaving 9 bases between them. The V gene's germline CDR1 is MNHEY and CDR2 SMNVEV (reference sequence). The CDR3 sequence: CATGTAYEQYF. The CDR3 region has the DNA TGTGCCACTGGGACTGCCTACGAGCAGTACTTC.

V is TRBV18 and J is TRBJ2-7, with TRBD1 as a possible D gene (6 bases). The germline gives CDR1 KGHSH, CDR2 LQKENI. The CDR3 has 14 residues. V lost 6 bases and J 5 bases, leaving 17 bases between the germline ends. CDR3 sequence reads: CASSREQGRNEQYF. CDR3 coding DNA: TGTGCCAGCTCGCGCGAACAGGGTAGGAACGAGCAGTACTTC. Drawing the rest from reference TRBV18 and TRBJ2-7, the complete variable domain is NAGVMQNPRHLVRRRGQEARLRCSPMKGHSHVYWYRQLPEEGLKFMVYLQKENIIDESGMPKERFSAEFPKEGPSILRIQQVVRGDSAAYFCASSREQGRNEQYFGPGTRLTVT.

The chain is built from TRBV29-1 and TRBJ1-2; D uncertain. The CDR3 loop spans 13 amino acids. V lost 0 bases to trimming and J lost 9 bases, with 14 bases between them. CDR1 and CDR2 from the germline V gene are SQVTM and ANQGSEA. CDR3 sequence: CSVEEGVRRSYTF. The CDR3 nucleotides read TGCAGCGTTGAAGAGGGCGTCCGGCGGAGCTACACCTTC.

The rearrangement joins TRBV20-1 to TRBJ2-7; D gene uncertain. There are 11 residues in the CDR3. Trimming took 3 bases from V and 4 from J, leaving 7 bases between them. CDR1 is DFQATT, CDR2 SNEGSKA, per germline (reference sequence). The chain's CDR3 is CSASFMYEQYF. CDR3 sequence (DNA): TGCAGTGCTAGCTTCATGTACGAGCAGTACTTC.

This clone has a handful of counts. The chain employs TRBV2 and TRBJ2-7; D remains ambiguous. This CDR3 is built from 10 residues. V lost 6 bases and J 0 bases, leaving 0 bases between the germline ends. In germline, CDR1 is SNHLY, CDR2 FYNNEI. The CDR3 loop is CASSSYEQYF. CDR3 DNA: TGTGCCAGCAGCTCCTACGAGCAGTACTTC.

The V call is TRBV4-3, the J call TRBJ1-6; D possibly corresponds to TRBD1 (5 bases). CDR1 and CDR2 from the germline V gene are LGHNA and YSLEER. The CDR3 has 16 amino acids. V was pared by 1 base and J by 9 bases, with 16 bases between. The CDR3 here is CASSQGDQGDGSPLHF. The CDR3 coding sequence is TGCGCCAGCAGCCAAGGGGACCAGGGAGACGGTTCACCCCTCCACTTT.

This clone turned up a few times. The rearrangement uses TRBV7-2 and TRBJ2-2; 13 bases map to TRBD2. The V gene's germline CDR1 is SGHTA and CDR2 FQGNSA. The CDR3 has 16 residues. The V and J ends lost 6 bases and 1 base, in that order; junction bases with no gene match: 2. This chain's CDR3 is CASRGLAGENTGELFF. CDR3 sequence (DNA): TGTGCCAGCAGAGGACTAGCGGGGGAGAACACCGGGGAGCTGTTTTTT. Based on the CDR3 plus reference TRBV7-2 and TRBJ2-2, the full variable domain is GAGVSQSPSNKVTEKGKDVELRCDPISGHTALYWYRQSLGQGLEFLIYFQGNSAPDKSGLPSDRFSAERTGGSVSTLTIQRTQQEDSAVYLCASRGLAGENTGELFFGEGSRLTVL.

In its sample, this clone was seen a few times. The CDR3, as DNA: TGTGCCAGCAGTTTATCAAGGTCGACAGCGACATCCTACGAGCAGTACTTC. Translated: CASSLSRSTATSYEQYF. This chain links TRBV28 with TRBJ2-7; D may be TRBD1 (5 bases). This CDR3 is built from 17 residues. Trimming pared 1 base from V and 1 base from J, leaving 17 bases between. Germline assignment: CDR1 MDHEN and CDR2 SYDVKM.

This chain links TRBV7-9 with TRBJ2-1; D remains unclear. The V gene's germline CDR1 is SEHNR and CDR2 FQNEAQ (reference sequence). This CDR3 is 8 amino acids long. Trimming took 8 bases from V and 13 from J, leaving 6 bases between them. CDR3 residues: CASGIQFF. As DNA, the CDR3 is TGTGCCAGCGGTATACAGTTCTTC.

A word on this clone: Relative to the germline gene, one junction end is altered; a read error may explain this. This chain connects TRBV7-2 to TRBJ2-6, with a possible D match to TRBD1 (5 bases). In germline, CDR1 is SGHTA, CDR2 FQGNSA. The CDR3 is 14 residues long. The CDR3 loop reads CASRPGSGANVLTF. CDR3 bases: TGTGCCAGCAGACCCGGTTCTGGGGCTAACGTCCTGACTTTC.

The chain employs TRBV6-1 and TRBJ1-4; D call uncertain. CDR3 length: 14 residues. V lost 1 base and J lost 4, with 7 bases in between. Germline V CDR1 and CDR2: MNHNS, SASEGT. CDR3 DNA: TGTGCCAGCAGTGAAGGGGGTATTAATGAAAAACTGTTTTTT. This gives the protein CASSEGGINEKLFF.

In DNA form, the CDR3 reads TGTGCCAGCAGCCAAGCGGGACTAGTACAAGAGACCCAGTACTTC. It codes for CASSQAGLVQETQYF. V and J are TRBV3-1 (or the pseudogene TRBV3-2) and TRBJ2-5; 8 bases agree with TRBD2. CDR1 and CDR2 from the germline V gene are LGHDT and YNNKEL (reference sequence). This CDR3 region has 15 residues. V gave up 1 base and J gave up 2 bases; unmatched junction bases: 3.

The chain uses TRBV7-2 and TRBJ2-5; 13 bases align to TRBD2. V lost 1 base, J lost 2 bases, and 1 base stayed unmatched. CDR3 size: 16 residues. The germline V gene encodes CDR1 SGHTA and CDR2 FQGNSA. CDR3 sequence reads: CASSLGTSGGQETQYF. The CDR3 bases are TGTGCCAGCAGCTTAGGGACTAGCGGGGGACAAGAGACCCAGTACTTC.

The rearrangement joins TRBV5-4 to TRBJ1-1, with D maybe TRBD1 (5 bases). V lost 4 bases and J lost 7, with 14 bases in between. This CDR3 comprises 13 residues. The germline V gene encodes CDR1 SGHNT and CDR2 YYREEE (reference sequence). CDR3 in DNA: TGTGCCAGCAGCCAACACACAGGAGTTGAAGCTTTCTTT. Protein product: CASSQHTGVEAFF.

In this sample, this clone turned up a few times. The chain has TRBV27 and TRBJ1-1; D is unresolved. The CDR3 has 15 residues. CDR1 and CDR2 (germline): MNHEY, SMNVEV (reference sequence). With 3 bases removed from V and 2 bases from J, the gap between germline ends came to 13 bases. The CDR3 DNA reads TGTGCCAGCAGTTTCCATCGGCGTGGCAACACTGAAGCTTTCTTT. Protein sequence: CASSFHRRGNTEAFF.

This clone has just one count. V usage is TRBV3-1 (or the pseudogene TRBV3-2) and J usage is TRBJ1-4, with 9 nucleotides matching TRBD1. V gave up 2 bases and J gave up 8 bases; unmatched junction bases: 6. The CDR3 sequence is 15 residues long. Germline CDR1 is LGHDT and CDR2 is YNNKEL (reference sequence). The chain's CDR3 is CASSQPRDREEKLFF. The CDR3, as DNA: TGTGCCAGCAGCCAACCACGGGACAGGGAGGAAAAACTGTTTTTT.

The J gene is TRBJ1-1, the V gene TRBV4-1, with no clear D. This CDR3 has 14 amino acids. The germline CDR1 and CDR2 sequences are MGHRA and YSYEKL. Trimming took off 7 bases at V and 1 base at J, with 13 bases between the two ends. CDR3: CASTATGWNTEAFF. The DNA for the CDR3 is TGCGCCAGCACCGCGACGGGGTGGAACACTGAAGCTTTCTTT.

V gene TRBV3-1 (or the pseudogene TRBV3-2) combines with J gene TRBJ1-4; D not resolved. In germline, CDR1 is LGHDT, CDR2 YNNKEL (reference sequence). Trimming cost V 8 bases and J 10 bases, with 11 bases left between them. This CDR3 is built from 11 residues. CDR3 loop: CASPERRKLFF. DNA for the CDR3: TGTGCCAGCCCCGAGAGGCGAAAACTGTTTTTT.

This chain joins TRBV9 and TRBJ2-1; D not resolved. The ends were cut back, 4 bases at V and 6 bases at J, with 14 bases in the middle. The germline V gene encodes CDR1 SGDLS and CDR2 YYNGEE. This CDR3 has 14 residues. In DNA, the CDR3 is TGTGCCAGCAGCCCCCAAGGGTCGAGCAATGAGCAGTTCTTC. Amino acid sequence: CASSPQGSSNEQFF.

V usage is TRBV28 and J usage is TRBJ1-4; 7 nucleotides agree with TRBD1. This CDR3 has 15 amino acids. J lost 8 bases, V lost 4 bases, and 10 bases had no gene match. CDR1 is MDHEN, CDR2 SYDVKM, per germline. The DNA for the CDR3 is TGTGCCAGCAGTTCTACAGGGGAGGGGAACGAAAAACTGTTTTTT. Amino acids: CASSSTGEGNEKLFF.

The V gene is TRBV3-1 (or the pseudogene TRBV3-2), the J gene TRBJ2-1; D ambiguous. The V gene lost 5 bases and the J gene lost 0 bases, with 14 bases spanning the gap. This CDR3 has 16 amino acids. The V gene's germline CDR1 is LGHDT and CDR2 YNNKEL (reference sequence). The CDR3 nucleotides read TGTGCCAGCAGCATAGACGCCTTAGTCTCCTACAATGAGCAGTTCTTC. It is translated as CASSIDALVSYNEQFF.